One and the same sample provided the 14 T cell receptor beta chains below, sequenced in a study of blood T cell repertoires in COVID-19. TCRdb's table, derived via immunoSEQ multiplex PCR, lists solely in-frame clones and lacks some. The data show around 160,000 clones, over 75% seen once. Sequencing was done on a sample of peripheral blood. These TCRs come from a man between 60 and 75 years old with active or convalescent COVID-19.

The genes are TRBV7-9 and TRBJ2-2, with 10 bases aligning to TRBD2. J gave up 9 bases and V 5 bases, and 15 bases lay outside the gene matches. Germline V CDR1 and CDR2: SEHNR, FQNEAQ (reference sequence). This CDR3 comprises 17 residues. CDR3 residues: CASSLLTLAGVDRELFF. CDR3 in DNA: TGTGCCAGCAGCCTCCTTACCCTAGCGGGAGTGGATCGGGAGCTGTTTTTT.

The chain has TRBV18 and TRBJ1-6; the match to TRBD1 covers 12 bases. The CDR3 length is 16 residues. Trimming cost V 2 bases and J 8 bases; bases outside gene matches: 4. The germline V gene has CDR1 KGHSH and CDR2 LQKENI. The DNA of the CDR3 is TGTGCCAGCTCACCAAGGGGGACAGGGGGCGATTCACCCCTCCACTTT. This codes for CASSPRGTGGDSPLHF.

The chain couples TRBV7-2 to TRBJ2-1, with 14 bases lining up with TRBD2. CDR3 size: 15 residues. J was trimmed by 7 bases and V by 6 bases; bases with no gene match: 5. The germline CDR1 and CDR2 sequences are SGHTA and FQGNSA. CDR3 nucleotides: TGTGCCAGCAGTTCTAGACTAGCGGGAGGGAATGAGCAGTTCTTC. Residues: CASSSRLAGGNEQFF. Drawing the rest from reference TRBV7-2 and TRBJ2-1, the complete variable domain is GAGVSQSPSNKVTEKGKDVELRCDPISGHTALYWYRQSLGQGLEFLIYFQGNSAPDKSGLPSDRFSAERTGGSVSTLTIQRTQQEDSAVYLCASSSRLAGGNEQFFGPGTRLTVL.

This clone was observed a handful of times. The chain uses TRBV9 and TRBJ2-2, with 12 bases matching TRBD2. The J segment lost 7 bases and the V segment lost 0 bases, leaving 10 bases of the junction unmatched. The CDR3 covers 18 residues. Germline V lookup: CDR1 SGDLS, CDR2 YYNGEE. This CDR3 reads CASSVESASGRGSGELFF. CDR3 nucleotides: TGTGCCAGCAGCGTAGAGTCCGCTAGCGGGAGGGGGAGCGGGGAGCTGTTTTTT.

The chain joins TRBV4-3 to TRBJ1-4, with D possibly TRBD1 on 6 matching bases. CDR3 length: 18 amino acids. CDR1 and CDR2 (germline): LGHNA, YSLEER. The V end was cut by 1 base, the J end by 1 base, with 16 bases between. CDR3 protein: CASSQVTGGARTNEKLFF. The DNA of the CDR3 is TGCGCCAGCAGCCAAGTCACTGGGGGGGCCCGAACTAATGAAAAACTGTTTTTT.

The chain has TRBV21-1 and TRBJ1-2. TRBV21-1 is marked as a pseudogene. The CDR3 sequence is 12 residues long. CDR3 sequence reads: CASLRRRYGYTF. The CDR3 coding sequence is TGTGCCAGCTTAAGAAGGCGGTATGGCTACACCTTC.

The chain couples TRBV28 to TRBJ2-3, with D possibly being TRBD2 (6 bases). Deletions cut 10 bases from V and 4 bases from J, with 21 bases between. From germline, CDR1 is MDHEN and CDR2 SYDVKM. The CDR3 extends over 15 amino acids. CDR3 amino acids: CATTLGGGAADTQYF. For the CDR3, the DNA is TGTGCCACCACACTAGGCGGAGGGGCAGCAGATACGCAGTATTTT.

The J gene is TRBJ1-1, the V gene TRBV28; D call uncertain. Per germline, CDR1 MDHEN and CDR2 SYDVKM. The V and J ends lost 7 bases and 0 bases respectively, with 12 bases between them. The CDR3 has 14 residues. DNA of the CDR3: TGTGCCAGCACCACGATTGAGGTGAACACTGAAGCTTTCTTT. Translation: CASTTIEVNTEAFF.

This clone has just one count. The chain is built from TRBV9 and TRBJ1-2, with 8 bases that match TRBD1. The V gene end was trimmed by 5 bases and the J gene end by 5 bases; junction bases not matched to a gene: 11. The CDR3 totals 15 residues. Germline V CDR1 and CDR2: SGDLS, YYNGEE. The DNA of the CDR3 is TGTGCCAGCAGGGATCGGTCAGGGGGCGTGTATGGCTACACCTTC. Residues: CASRDRSGGVYGYTF.

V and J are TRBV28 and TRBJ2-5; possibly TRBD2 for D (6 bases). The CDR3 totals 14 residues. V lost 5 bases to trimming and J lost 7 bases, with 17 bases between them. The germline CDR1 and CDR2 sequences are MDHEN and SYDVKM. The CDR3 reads CASSATGTQGTQYF. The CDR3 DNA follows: TGTGCCAGCAGTGCCACCGGGACTCAGGGGACCCAGTACTTC.

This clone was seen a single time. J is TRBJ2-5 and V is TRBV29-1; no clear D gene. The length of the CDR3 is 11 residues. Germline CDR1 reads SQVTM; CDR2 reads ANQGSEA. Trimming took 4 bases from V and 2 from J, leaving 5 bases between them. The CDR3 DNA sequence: TGCAGCGTTGCGGGTCAAGAGACCCAGTACTTC. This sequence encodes CSVAGQETQYF.

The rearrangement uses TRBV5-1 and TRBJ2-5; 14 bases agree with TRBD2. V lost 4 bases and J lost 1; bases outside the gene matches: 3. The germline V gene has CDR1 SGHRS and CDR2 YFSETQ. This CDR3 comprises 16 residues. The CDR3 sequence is CASSRGLAGAQETQYF. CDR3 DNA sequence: TGCGCCAGCAGCCGGGGACTAGCGGGAGCCCAAGAGACCCAGTACTTC.

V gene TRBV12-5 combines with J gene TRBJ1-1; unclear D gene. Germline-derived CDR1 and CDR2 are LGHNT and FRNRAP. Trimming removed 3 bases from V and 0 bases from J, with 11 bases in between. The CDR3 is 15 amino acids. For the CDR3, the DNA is TGTGCTAGTGGTTTATCACGGGGTATGAACACTGAAGCTTTCTTT. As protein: CASGLSRGMNTEAFF.

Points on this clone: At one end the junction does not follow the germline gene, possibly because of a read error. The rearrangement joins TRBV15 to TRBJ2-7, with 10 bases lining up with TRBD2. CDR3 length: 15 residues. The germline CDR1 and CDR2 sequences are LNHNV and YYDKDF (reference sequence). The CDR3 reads CATTRGSGRAGEQYF. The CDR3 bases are TGTGCCACCACCAGAGGGAGCGGGAGGGCCGGTGAGCAGTACTTC.